This T cell receptor beta chain is from a study of breast tumors, draining lymph nodes, adjacent tissues. Regarding the study as a whole: Compared with lymph nodes, tumors were less diverse; compared with nontumor tissue, more.

TCRdb re-called the multiplex PCR reads with MiXCR, one entry per CDR3 protein. Among about 180,000 distinct CDR3 sequences, roughly 30% were seen once, and the ten largest hold about 4%. In regard to this clonotype: Its antigen is currently unknown.

The V end was cut by 10 bases, the J end by 0 bases, with 12 bases between. Germline CDR1 MNHEY, CDR2 SVGEGT. This CDR3 spans 13 amino acids. Breast cancer patients provided tissue from their axillary draining lymph nodes. This TCR was sampled from a female donor with breast cancer. Some clones in this sample may be carry-over from other donors' samples. This chain joins TRBV6-2 or TRBV6-3 and TRBJ1-2, with D tentatively TRBD1 (5 bases). Sample: axillary lymph node tissue. The CDR3 DNA reads as TGTGCCACCTGGGGGTTAGCTAACTATGGCTACACCTTC. As protein: CATWGLANYGYTF.